The clone carrying this T cell receptor (beta chain) came up a few times. Its antigen remains unidentified. How the authors handled the data: The study's classifier, a distant-metastasis tool for papillary thyroid cancer, was built using CDR3 differences across clinicopathological groups. Using MiXCR, TCRdb re-called clones from the PCR reads. TCRdb's processing, not the study's, gives the V and J calls here. The table shows over 10,000 clones, with 32% occurring only once. These data come from a study of metastatic and nonmetastatic thyroid tumors. The wider study: Comparison of repertoires was carried out across blood and tumor or nodule tissue from malignant and benign thyroid patients. Study results and limitations: Versus benign nodules, malignant thyroid tumors reportedly had significantly higher TCR beta diversity, in blood and tumor.

V dropped 7 bases and J dropped 8 bases, with 18 bases sitting between them. Germline-derived CDR1 and CDR2 are SGHTA and FQGTGA. This CDR3 contains 14 residues. Patients underwent thyroid surgery, and none had received any treatment before it. The V call is TRBV7-3, the J call TRBJ2-1; perhaps TRBD1 as D (5 bases). This sequence was found in a female donor with papillary thyroid cancer or a benign thyroid nodule (not recorded which). Some clones in this sample may be carry-over from other donors' samples. The sample comprised tumor tissue. The CDR3 DNA follows: TGTGCCAGCATCTCCGGAGTGCAGGGCGATGAGCAGTTCTTC. It yields the protein CASISGVQGDEQFF.